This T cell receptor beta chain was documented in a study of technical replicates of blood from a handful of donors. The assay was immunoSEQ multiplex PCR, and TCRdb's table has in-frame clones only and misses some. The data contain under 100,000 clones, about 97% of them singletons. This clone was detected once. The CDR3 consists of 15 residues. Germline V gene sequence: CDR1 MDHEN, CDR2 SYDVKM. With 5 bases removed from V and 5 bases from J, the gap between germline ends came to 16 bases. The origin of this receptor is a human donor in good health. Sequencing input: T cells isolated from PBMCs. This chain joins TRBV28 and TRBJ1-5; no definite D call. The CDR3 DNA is TGTGCCAGCAGTCTAACATGGGAGACACATCAGCCCCAGCATTTT. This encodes CASSLTWETHQPQHF.